The rows below give T cell receptor beta chains drawn from one sample of a study of blood T cell repertoires in COVID-19. The table came from immunoSEQ multiplex PCR; TCRdb's copy has only in-frame clones and leaves some out. In the table there are 280,000 or so clones, 75% to 90% of which are singletons. Material for sequencing was PBMCs or T cells enriched from blood (not recorded which). These receptors originate from a woman aged 45-60 years who had recovered from COVID-19. Each CDR3 is given with its conserved first and last residue.

len	v_gene	CDR3aa
15	TRBV4-3	CASSQEDRAYNEQFF
16	TRBV4-1	CASSQDRGTGYYGYTF
15	TRBV7-2	CASSLAYRGEYEQYF
12	TRBV10-2	CASSEGRGRLSF
14	TRBV7-9	CASSRTDRIYGYTF
15	TRBV19	CASSMEQGNNEKLFF
15	TRBV6-5	CASKKAREVYYGYTF
17	TRBV7-3	CASSLGRGQGLGDTQYF
16	TRBV19	CASSIRSGGSLETQYF
15	TRBV5-1	CASSLGQTQNEKLFF
13	TRBV10-2	CASSEMTNTEAFF
16	TRBV5-6	CASSPPPQGGGSPLHF
11	TRBV6-5	CASSGDTEAFF
13	TRBV3-1/TRBV3-2	CASSRGKDTEAFF
13	TRBV30	CALTSGPYNEQFF
13	TRBV2	CASSARLTETQYF
15	TRBV15	CATSRDFTQANVLTF
15	TRBV6-1	CASRSQLPGNSPLHF
18	TRBV19	CASSTTGTGRRFQETQYF
12	TRBV19	CASRDSNQPQHF
15	TRBV27	CASSLLQGLKSPLHF
12	TRBV21-1	CASSKLQETQYF
17	TRBV28	CASSLYQGQPSGNTIYF
15	TRBV7-2	CASSISSGGEQPQHF
14	TRBV9	CASGRDRFSYGYTF
15	TRBV19	CASSRLAGGAYEQYF
14	TRBV21-1	CASKTDRPNEKLFF
14	TRBV2	CASSRQGGNEKLFF
15	TRBV6-5	CASKRTGANTGELFF
11	TRBV19	CASMLGGEQYF
16	TRBV7-9	CASSPRGSGSEDTQYF
13	TRBV18	CASSPGLSYEQYF
15	TRBV18	CASSPPRIGTDTQYF
13	TRBV6-5	CASINRAGYGYTF
15	TRBV9	CASSARDSSNEKLFF
17	TRBV2	CASSDSTSGPSTDTQYF
15	TRBV13	CASSKGPSGTGELFF
12	TRBV30	CALQQSNQPQHF
15	TRBV5-8	CASSLASGTSYEQYF
15	TRBV7-9	CASSLEGGYSVEQYF
17	TRBV19	CASSIVGQLTNTGELFF
14	TRBV7-2	CASSSGTGVQPQHF
13	TRBV29-1	CSVDRGPGYGYTF
14	TRBV7-9	CASSHNDRQETQYF
16	TRBV18	CASSPQAGALDNEQFF
13	TRBV5-1	CASSSDRGLRYTF
16	TRBV7-2	CASSLWDSEAKNIQYF
12	TRBV29-1	CSVGQGNNEQFF
12	TRBV5-1	CASSNIQETQYF
15	TRBV28	CASSLYGGSSYEQYF
15	TRBV7-2	CASSLFPTGDQPQHF
15	TRBV3-1/TRBV3-2	CASTKGGQGPTEAFF
14	TRBV9	CASSVDSAFTEAFF
17	TRBV11-2	CASSLVISGLYNSPLHF
14	TRBV7-9	CASSPARQGQPQHF